The 3 T cell receptor beta chains presented below share a single source sample, sequenced in a study of blood T cell repertoires in COVID-19. Assay: immunoSEQ multiplex PCR; the TCRdb copy retains only in-frame clones and omits some. Among 400,000 or so clones listed, around 91% were seen once. The sample taken for sequencing was PBMCs or T cells enriched from blood (not recorded which). The origin of the receptors is a young man who had recovered from COVID-19.

This clone was seen just once. This sequence joins TRBV10-3 and TRBJ2-5; D is ambiguous. Germline values: CDR1 ENHRY, CDR2 SYGVKD. V was clipped by 3 bases and J by 5 bases, with 4 bases between them. The CDR3 consists of 11 residues. Here the CDR3 DNA reads TGTGCCATCAGTGAACAGGAGACCCAGTACTTC. Protein: CAISEQETQYF.

This rearrangement joins TRBV6-4 to TRBJ1-6; 9 nucleotides line up with TRBD1. There are 17 residues in the CDR3. The germline CDR1 and CDR2 sequences are MRHNA and SNTAGT. J lost 10 bases, V lost 9 bases, and 19 bases had no gene match. The CDR3 sequence is CARDRDRDGGIRSPLHF. The CDR3 region has the DNA TGTGCCAGAGACCGGGACAGGGACGGAGGAATAAGGTCACCCCTCCACTTT.

The rearrangement links TRBV28 to TRBJ1-5; 12 positions agree with TRBD1. The CDR3 extends over 22 amino acids. CDR1 is MDHEN and CDR2 is SYDVKM in the germline V gene. V shed 5 bases, J shed 4 bases, and the junction held 24 bases outside the gene matches. The CDR3 loop is CASSRRASVGTGGWGRNQPQHF. In DNA form, the CDR3 reads TGTGCCAGCAGTCGTCGAGCCTCGGTTGGGACAGGGGGCTGGGGGAGAAATCAGCCCCAGCATTTT. The full variable domain, in which reference TRBV28 and TRBJ1-5 provide the parts outside the CDR3, is DVKVTQSSRYLVKRTGEKVFLECVQDMDHENMFWYRQDPGLGLRLIYFSYDVKMKEKGDIPEGYSVSREKKERFSLILESASTNQTSMYLCASSRRASVGTGGWGRNQPQHFGDGTRLSIL.